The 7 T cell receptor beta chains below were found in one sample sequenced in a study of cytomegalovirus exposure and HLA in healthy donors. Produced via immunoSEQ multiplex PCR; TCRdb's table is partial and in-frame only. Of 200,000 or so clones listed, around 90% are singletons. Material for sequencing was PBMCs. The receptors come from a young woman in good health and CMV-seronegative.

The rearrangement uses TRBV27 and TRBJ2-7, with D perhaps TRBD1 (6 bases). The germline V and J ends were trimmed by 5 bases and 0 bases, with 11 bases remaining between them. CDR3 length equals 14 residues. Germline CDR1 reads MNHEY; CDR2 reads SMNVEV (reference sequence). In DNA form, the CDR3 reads TGTGCCAGCAGTCGCCGGACAGACTCCTACGAGCAGTACTTC. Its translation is CASSRRTDSYEQYF.

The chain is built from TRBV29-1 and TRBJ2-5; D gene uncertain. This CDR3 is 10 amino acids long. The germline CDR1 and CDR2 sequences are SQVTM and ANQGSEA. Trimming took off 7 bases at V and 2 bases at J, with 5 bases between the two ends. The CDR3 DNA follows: TGCAGCGGAGCTCAAGAGACCCAGTACTTC. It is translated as CSGAQETQYF.

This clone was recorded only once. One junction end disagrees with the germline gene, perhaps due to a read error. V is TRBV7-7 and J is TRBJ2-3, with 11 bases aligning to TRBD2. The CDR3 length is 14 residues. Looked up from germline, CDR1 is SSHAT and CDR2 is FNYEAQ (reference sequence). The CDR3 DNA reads TGTGCTAGCAGCCGGACTAGCGGGTTAGATACGCAGTATTTT. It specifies CASSRTSGLDTQYF.

CDR3 sequence reads: CASSIGSGRRETQYF. CDR3 bases: TGTGCCAGTAGTATAGGTAGCGGGAGGAGAGAGACCCAGTACTTC. V is TRBV19 and J is TRBJ2-5; the match to TRBD2 covers 10 bases. Germline lookup yields CDR1 LNHDA and CDR2 SQIVND (reference sequence). V shed 1 base, J shed 4 bases, and the junction held 3 bases outside the gene matches. CDR3 length: 15 residues.

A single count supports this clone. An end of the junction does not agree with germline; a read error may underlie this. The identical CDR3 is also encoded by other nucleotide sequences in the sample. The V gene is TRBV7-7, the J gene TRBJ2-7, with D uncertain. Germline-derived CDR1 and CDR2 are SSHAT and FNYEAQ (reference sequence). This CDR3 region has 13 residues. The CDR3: CASSFGTDYEQYF. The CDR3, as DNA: TGTGCTAGCAGCTTCGGTACTGATTACGAGCAGTACTTC.

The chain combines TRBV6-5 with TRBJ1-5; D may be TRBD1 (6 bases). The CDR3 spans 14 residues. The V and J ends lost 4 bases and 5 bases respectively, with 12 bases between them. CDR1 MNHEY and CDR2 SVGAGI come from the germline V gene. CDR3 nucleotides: TGTGCCAGCAGTTGGGACAAAGTGGATCAGCCCCAGCATTTT. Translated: CASSWDKVDQPQHF.

CDR3 residues: CASSLLRGSSGNTIYF. The CDR3 nucleotides are TGTGCCAGCAGCTTGCTCAGGGGGTCGTCTGGAAACACCATATATTTT. V and J are TRBV11-1 and TRBJ1-3, with 7 bases matching TRBD1. With V trimmed by 3 bases and J by 1 base, 6 bases remained unmatched. The CDR3 length is 16 residues. Germline CDR1 is SGHAT and CDR2 is FQDESV (reference sequence).